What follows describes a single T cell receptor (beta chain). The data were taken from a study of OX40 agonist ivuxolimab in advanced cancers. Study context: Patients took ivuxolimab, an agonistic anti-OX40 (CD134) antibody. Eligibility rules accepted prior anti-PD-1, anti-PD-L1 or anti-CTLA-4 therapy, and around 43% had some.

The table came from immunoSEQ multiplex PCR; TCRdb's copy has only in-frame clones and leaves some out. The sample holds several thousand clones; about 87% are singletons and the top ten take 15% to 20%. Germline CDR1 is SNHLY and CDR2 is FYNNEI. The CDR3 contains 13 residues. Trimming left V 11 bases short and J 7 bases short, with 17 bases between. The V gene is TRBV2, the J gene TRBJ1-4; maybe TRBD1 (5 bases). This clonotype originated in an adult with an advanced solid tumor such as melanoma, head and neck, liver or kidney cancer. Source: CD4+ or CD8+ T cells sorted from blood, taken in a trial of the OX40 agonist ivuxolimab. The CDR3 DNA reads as TGTGCCTCCTTCTGGGGGGAGGGTGAAAAACTGTTTTTT. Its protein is CASFWGEGEKLFF. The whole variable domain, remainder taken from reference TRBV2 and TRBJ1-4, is EPEVTQTPSHQVTQMGQEVILRCVPISNHLYFYWYRQILGQKVEFLVSFYNNEISEKSEIFDDQFSVERPDGSNFTLKIRSTKLEDSAMYFCASFWGEGEKLFFGSGTQLSVL.